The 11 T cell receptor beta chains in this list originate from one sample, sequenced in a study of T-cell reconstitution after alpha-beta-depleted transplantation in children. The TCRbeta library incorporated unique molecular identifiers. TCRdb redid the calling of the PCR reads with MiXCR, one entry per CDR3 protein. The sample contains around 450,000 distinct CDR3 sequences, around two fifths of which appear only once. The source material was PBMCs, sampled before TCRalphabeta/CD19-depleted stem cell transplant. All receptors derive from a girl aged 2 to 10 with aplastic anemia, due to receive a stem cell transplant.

The CDR3 loop is CSVVGDTQYF. The CDR3 region has the DNA TGCAGCGTTGTCGGAGATACGCAGTATTTT. The V call is TRBV29-1, the J call TRBJ2-3; D gene unclear. Trimming took 4 bases from V and 5 from J, leaving 4 bases between them. Germline lookup yields CDR1 SQVTM and CDR2 ANQGSEA. The CDR3 extends over 10 amino acids.

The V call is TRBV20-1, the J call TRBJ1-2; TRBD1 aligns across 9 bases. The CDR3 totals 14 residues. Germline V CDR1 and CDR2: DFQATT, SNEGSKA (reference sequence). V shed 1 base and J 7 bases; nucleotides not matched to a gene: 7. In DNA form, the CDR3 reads TGCAGTGCTAGAGTCCCCACAGGGGGCAGTGGCTACACCTTC. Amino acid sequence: CSARVPTGGSGYTF.

The chain's CDR3 is CASKLGQPGTDTQYF. The DNA for the CDR3 is TGTGCCAGCAAGCTGGGCCAGCCCGGCACAGATACGCAGTATTTT. This rearrangement joins TRBV2 to TRBJ2-3; no clear D gene. V lost 7 bases and J lost 1, with 15 bases in between. The germline V gene encodes CDR1 SNHLY and CDR2 FYNNEI. This CDR3 spans 15 amino acids.

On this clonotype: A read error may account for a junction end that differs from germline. CDR3 amino acids: CIVVPSGSTDTQYF. The CDR3 coding sequence is TGCATCGTTGTACCCAGCGGGAGCACAGATACGCAGTATTTT. The V and J genes are TRBV29-1 and TRBJ2-3; possibly TRBD2 for D (6 bases). Per germline, CDR1 SQVTM and CDR2 ANQGSEA. This CDR3 comprises 14 residues.

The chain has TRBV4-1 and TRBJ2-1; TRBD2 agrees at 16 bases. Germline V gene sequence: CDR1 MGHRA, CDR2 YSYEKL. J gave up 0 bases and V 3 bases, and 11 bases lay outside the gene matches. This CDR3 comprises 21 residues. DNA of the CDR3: TGCGCCAGCAGCCATGGGGGACGGGGACTAGCGGGGGGGTCCTCCTACAATGAGCAGTTCTTC. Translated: CASSHGGRGLAGGSSYNEQFF.

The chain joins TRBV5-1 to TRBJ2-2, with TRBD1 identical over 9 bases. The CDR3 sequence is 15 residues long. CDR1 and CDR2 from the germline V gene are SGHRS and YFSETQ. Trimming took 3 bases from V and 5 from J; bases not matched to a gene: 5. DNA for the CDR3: TGCGCCAGCAGCTCCGGGACAGGGTGGACCGGGGAGCTGTTTTTT. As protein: CASSSGTGWTGELFF. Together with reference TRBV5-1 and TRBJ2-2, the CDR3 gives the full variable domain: KAGVTQTPRYLIKTRGQQVTLSCSPISGHRSVSWYQQTPGQGLQFLFEYFSETQRNKGNFPGRFSGRQFSNSRSEMNVSTLELGDSALYLCASSSGTGWTGELFFGEGSRLTVL.

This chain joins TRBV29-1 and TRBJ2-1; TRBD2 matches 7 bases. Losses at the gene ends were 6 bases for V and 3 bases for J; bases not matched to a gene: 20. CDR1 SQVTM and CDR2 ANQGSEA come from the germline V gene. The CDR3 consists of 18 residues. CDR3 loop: CSVPYDDYAGVSYNEQFF. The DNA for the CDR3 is TGCAGCGTCCCCTATGATGATTATGCGGGAGTAAGCTACAATGAGCAGTTCTTC.

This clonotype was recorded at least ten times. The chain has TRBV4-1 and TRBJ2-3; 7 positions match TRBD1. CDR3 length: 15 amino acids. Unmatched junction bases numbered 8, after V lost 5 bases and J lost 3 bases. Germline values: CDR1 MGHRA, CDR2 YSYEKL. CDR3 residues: CASSLQGIGTDTQYF. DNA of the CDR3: TGCGCCAGCAGCTTACAGGGGATAGGGACAGATACGCAGTATTTT.

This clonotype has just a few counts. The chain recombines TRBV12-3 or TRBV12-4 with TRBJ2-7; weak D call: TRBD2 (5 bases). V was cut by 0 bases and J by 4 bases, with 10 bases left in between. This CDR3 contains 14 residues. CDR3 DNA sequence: TGTGCCAGCAGTTTAGCCTTTACTAGGTACGAGCAGTACTTC. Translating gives CASSLAFTRYEQYF.

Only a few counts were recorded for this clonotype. Here the CDR3 DNA reads TGCGCCAGCAGCCATACGGGACAGAAAAATACCGGGGAGCTGTTTTTT. Its protein is CASSHTGQKNTGELFF. The genes are TRBV5-1 and TRBJ2-2; 7 bases are shared with TRBD1. V was clipped by 4 bases and J by 5 bases; unmatched bases: 11. This CDR3 has 16 residues. Germline V gives CDR1 SGHRS, CDR2 YFSETQ.

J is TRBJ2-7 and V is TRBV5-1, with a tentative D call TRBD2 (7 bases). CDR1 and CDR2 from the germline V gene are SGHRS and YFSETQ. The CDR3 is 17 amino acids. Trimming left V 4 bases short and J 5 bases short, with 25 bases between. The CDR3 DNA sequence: TGCGCCAGCAGCCCGAGGGGGGGGGCGCGGGCTACGAACGAGCAGTACTTC. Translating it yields CASSPRGGARATNEQYF.